The rows below give T cell receptor beta chains drawn from one sample of a study of shared clonotypes between healthy human individuals. Some clones are missing from TCRdb's copy, which holds only in-frame ones; the method was immunoSEQ multiplex PCR. Among some 2,100,000 clones listed, 90% to 97% were seen once. What was sequenced was naive CD4+ T cells sorted from blood. The receptor source for this set is a man aged 18 to 29 in good health. Each CDR3 is given with its conserved first and last residue. D genes are given only for firm matches. Only some rows state a clone size, as once, few, many or a class for expanded clones.

D,V,size,J,DNA,CDR3
.,TRBV7-8,.,TRBJ1-5,TGTGCCAGCAGTAATACGGGCCAGCCCCAGCATTTT,CASSNTGQPQHF
TRBD1,TRBV6-5,.,TRBJ1-4,TGTGCCAGCAGTTCCCTACAGGGGTGGAATGAAAAACTGTTTTTT,CASSSLQGWNEKLFF
TRBD1,TRBV19,.,TRBJ2-7,TGTGCCAGTAGGGGGACAGCCCCCTACGAGCAGTACTTC,CASRGTAPYEQYF
.,TRBV9,.,TRBJ2-2,TGTGCCAGCAGCGTAAGCCGCGACCGGGGCACCGGGGAGCTGTTTTTT,CASSVSRDRGTGELFF
TRBD2,TRBV9,.,TRBJ2-7,TGTGCCAGCAGCGAGGGGACTAGCGCCACCTCCTACGAGCAGTACTTC,CASSEGTSATSYEQYF
TRBD1,TRBV25-1,.,TRBJ1-2,TGTGCCAGCAGTGGCAGGGGGAGTTATGGCTACACCTTC,CASSGRGSYGYTF
.,TRBV30,once,TRBJ2-7,TGTGCCTGGAGGTTTTTGGACGAGCAGTACTTC,CAWRFLDEQYF
.,TRBV19,.,TRBJ1-5,TGTGCCAGTAGTATAGATCGTGATCAGCCCCAGCATTTT,CASSIDRDQPQHF
.,TRBV15,.,TRBJ1-1,TGTGCCACCACAAACAGAAAGAACACTGAAGCTTTCTTT,CATTNRKNTEAFF
.,TRBV5-3,.,TRBJ1-5,TGTGCCAGAAGCTTCGGAATCCCCAGACTCCGTTATCAGCCCCAGCATTTT,CARSFGIPRLRYQPQHF
.,TRBV5-6,.,TRBJ2-1,TGTGCCAGCAGCCGGTTGTCGGAGGTCTACAATGAGCAGTTCTTC,CASSRLSEVYNEQFF
.,TRBV10-3,.,TRBJ1-6,TGTGCCATCAGCGAGGGCAGCTATAATTCACCCCTCCACTTT,CAISEGSYNSPLHF
TRBD1,TRBV28,.,TRBJ2-6,TGTGCCAGCAGCCCACGTCGCGGGACAGGGGGCACTGGGGCCAACGTCCTGACTTTC,CASSPRRGTGGTGANVLTF
.,TRBV6-1,.,TRBJ2-6,TGTGCCAGCAGGAGGGATTCTGGGGCCAACGTCCTGACTTTC,CASRRDSGANVLTF
.,TRBV18,once,TRBJ1-3,TGTGCCAGCTCACCACAGGGGTTCTCTGGAAACACCATATATTTT,CASSPQGFSGNTIYF
TRBD1,TRBV19,.,TRBJ1-6,TGTGCCAGTAGTATAACTGACAGGGAGAATTCACCCCTCCACTTT,CASSITDRENSPLHF
.,TRBV10-3,.,TRBJ1-3,TGTGCCATCAGTGAGTCGTGGGGTGCTGGAAACACCATATATTTT,CAISESWGAGNTIYF
TRBD1,TRBV7-9,.,TRBJ2-7,TGTGCCAGCAGCCTCCTGACAGGGGTCGACGAGCAGTACTTC,CASSLLTGVDEQYF
TRBD2,TRBV7-2,.,TRBJ2-1,TGTGCCAGCAGCGAGACTAGCGGGGGGTGGAGTGAGCAGTTCTTC,CASSETSGGWSEQFF
.,TRBV11-2,.,TRBJ2-2,TGTGCCAGCAGCTTAGGCCTGACGGACGGGGAGCTGTTTTTT,CASSLGLTDGELFF
.,TRBV6-1,.,TRBJ1-1,TGTGCCAGCAGACACAACGTACCGGCGAACACTGAAGCTTTCTTT,CASRHNVPANTEAFF
.,TRBV12-5,.,TRBJ1-1,TGTGCTAGTGGTCCTGACCCTCTGAACACTGAAGCTTTCTTT,CASGPDPLNTEAFF
TRBD1,TRBV27,.,TRBJ2-6,TGTGCCAGCAGTTATGGACAGGTTTACTCTGGGGCCAACGTCCTGACTTTC,CASSYGQVYSGANVLTF
.,TRBV28,.,TRBJ1-2,TGTGCCAGCAGCCCCGACCCCGGACAGCTCTATGGCTACACCTTC,CASSPDPGQLYGYTF
TRBD1,TRBV30,.,TRBJ2-7,TGTGCCTGGAGTGGGCGAAGACAGGGCTACGAGCAGTACTTC,CAWSGRRQGYEQYF
.,TRBV27,.,TRBJ1-6,TGTGCCAGCAGAGGGGGGACCTATAATTCACCCCTCCACTTT,CASRGGTYNSPLHF
TRBD1,TRBV5-6,.,TRBJ2-7,TGTGCCAGCAGATCAACTGGTTGGGACAGGGGGGCCTCCTACGAGCAGTACTTC,CASRSTGWDRGASYEQYF
TRBD2,TRBV2,.,TRBJ2-5,TGTGCCAGTGGGGGACTAGAGCGGGAGACCCAGTACTTC,CASGGLERETQYF